This T cell receptor beta chain was obtained from a study of human thymus T cells. This clone showed up just a few times. The antigen is unknown. The germline V and J ends were trimmed by 0 bases and 9 bases, with 14 bases remaining between them. This CDR3 has 14 residues. Germline V gene data show CDR1 as MNHEY and CDR2 as SVGAGI. The data were produced by immunoSEQ multiplex PCR, yet TCRdb's version contains in-frame clones alone and is incomplete. In the table there are 78,000 or so clones, just over 95% of which are singletons. Whole-study findings and limits: Related research described strongly overlapping thymic repertoires in unrelated people. In thymic and blood repertoires alike, V and J usage looked biased.

Resections removed during corrective heart surgery provided the thymus tissue used. Healthy Finnish infants undergoing corrective surgery for congenital heart defects were used as donors. Material for sequencing was thymus tissue. The V call is TRBV6-5, the J call TRBJ1-2, with D unresolved. The TCR comes from a boy younger than two with a congenital heart defect but otherwise immunologically healthy. CDR3 region: CASSYSKGMPSYTF. The CDR3 DNA reads TGTGCCAGCAGTTACTCGAAGGGTATGCCTAGCTACACCTTC.